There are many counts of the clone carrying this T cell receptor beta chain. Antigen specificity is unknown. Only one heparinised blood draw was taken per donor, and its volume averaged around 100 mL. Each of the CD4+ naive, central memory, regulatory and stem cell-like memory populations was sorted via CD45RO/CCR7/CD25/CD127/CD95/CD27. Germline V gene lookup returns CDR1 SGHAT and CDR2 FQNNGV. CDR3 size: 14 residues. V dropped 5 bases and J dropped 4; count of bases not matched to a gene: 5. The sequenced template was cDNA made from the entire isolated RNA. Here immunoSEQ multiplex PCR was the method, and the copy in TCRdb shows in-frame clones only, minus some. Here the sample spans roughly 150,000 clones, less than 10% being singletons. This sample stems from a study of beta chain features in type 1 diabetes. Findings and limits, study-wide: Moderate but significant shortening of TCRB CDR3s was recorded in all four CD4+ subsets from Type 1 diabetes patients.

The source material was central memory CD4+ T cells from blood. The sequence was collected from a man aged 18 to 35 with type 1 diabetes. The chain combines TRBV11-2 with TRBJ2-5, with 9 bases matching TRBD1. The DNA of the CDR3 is TGTGCCAGCAGCACCACACAGGGGGCAGAGACCCAGTACTTC. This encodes CASSTTQGAETQYF.